The 24 T cell receptor beta chains given below trace back to one sample, sequenced in a study of T-cell memory formation after mild COVID-19. TCRdb re-analysed the 5' RACE reads in MiXCR, keeping a single row per CDR3 protein. Here the sample spans approximately 350,000 distinct CDR3 sequences, 13% being singletons. Sequenced: PBMCs or a T cell subset sorted from them (not recorded which). These receptors were obtained from a man in his late teens or twenties who had mild COVID-19 (a few samples of this study predate the infection). Cell type and time point are not known.

In DNA form, the CDR3 reads TGTGCCAGCAGTTGGTTTATTTCGCGGGACCGCGGCCGAATAGCCAAAAACATTCAGTACTTC. This gives the protein CASSWFISRDRGRIAKNIQYF. The V and J genes are TRBV6-6 and TRBJ2-4; possible D gene TRBD2, 6 bases. The germline V and J ends were trimmed by 4 bases and 0 bases, with 28 bases remaining between them. From germline, CDR1 is MNHNY and CDR2 SVGAGI (reference sequence). This CDR3 is built from 21 residues.

The table lists this clonotype with a few counts. The DNA for the CDR3 is TGTGCCAGCAGCTCCGGGACAGGGAACAGCTACACCTTC. Protein: CASSSGTGNSYTF. This rearrangement joins TRBV11-2 to TRBJ1-2, with 9 bases matching TRBD1. V dropped 4 bases and J dropped 9; count of bases not matched to a gene: 6. The CDR3 sequence is 13 residues long. CDR1 and CDR2 from the germline V gene are SGHAT and FQNNGV.

This clonotype has only a few counts. The chain uses TRBV5-4 and TRBJ1-5; maybe TRBD1 (5 bases). The CDR3 runs to 15 residues. Germline assignment: CDR1 SGHNT and CDR2 YYREEE (reference sequence). With 0 bases removed from V and 3 bases from J, the gap between germline ends came to 10 bases. CDR3 residues: CASSLDGTDNQPQHF. The CDR3 DNA is TGTGCCAGCAGCTTGGACGGGACGGACAATCAGCCCCAGCATTTT.

The J gene is TRBJ2-2, the V gene TRBV5-1; D ambiguous. The germline CDR1 and CDR2 sequences are SGHRS and YFSETQ. CDR3 length: 15 amino acids. V was clipped by 0 bases and J by 1 base, with 7 bases between them. CDR3 coding DNA: TGCGCCAGCAGCTTGGCGCTTATGAACACCGGGGAGCTGTTTTTT. As protein: CASSLALMNTGELFF.

The genes are TRBV10-3 and TRBJ2-7; the D is unclear. The CDR3 spans 13 residues. Germline V CDR1 and CDR2: ENHRY, SYGVKD. Trimming removed 4 bases at V and 3 bases at J, with 10 bases between. In DNA form, the CDR3 reads TGTGCCATCAGTGGCGATCCCCTCTACGAGCAGTACGTC. It yields the protein CAISGDPLYEQYV.

Many counts were recorded for this clonotype. This chain joins TRBV7-2 and TRBJ2-1; D tentatively fits TRBD1 or TRBD2 (5 bases each). The germline gives CDR1 SGHTA, CDR2 FQGNSA. V shed 3 bases and J shed 6 bases, with 9 bases lying between them. This CDR3 comprises 13 residues. The CDR3 region is CASSFWGTNEQFF. In DNA form, the CDR3 reads TGTGCCAGCAGCTTTTGGGGGACCAATGAGCAGTTCTTC.

This clonotype has a handful of counts. The V call is TRBV2, the J call TRBJ1-1; TRBD1 matches at 8 bases. The CDR3 runs 13 residues. The germline CDR1 and CDR2 sequences are SNHLY and FYNNEI. With 6 bases clipped from V and 1 base from J, the junction kept 1 base outside the gene matches. The CDR3 sequence is CASRGQANTEAFF. CDR3 bases: TGTGCCAGCAGGGGACAGGCGAACACTGAAGCTTTCTTT.

This clonotype was detected only a few times. The V and J genes are TRBV29-1 and TRBJ2-3; TRBD2 aligns across 7 bases. Unmatched junction bases numbered 3, after V lost 1 base and J lost 2 bases. The germline gives CDR1 SQVTM, CDR2 ANQGSEA. The CDR3 is made up of 14 amino acids. CDR3 amino acids: CSVEVLADTDTQYF. Written as DNA, the CDR3 is TGCAGCGTTGAAGTGCTAGCGGACACAGATACGCAGTATTTT.

The chain carries TRBV7-9 and TRBJ2-7; no reliable D call. Germline V gives CDR1 SEHNR, CDR2 FQNEAQ (reference sequence). The CDR3 is 14 residues long. V dropped 1 base and J dropped 4 bases, with 11 bases sitting between them. CDR3 protein: CASSLGPRWYEQYV. The DNA for the CDR3 is TGTGCCAGCAGCTTAGGCCCCCGGTGGTACGAGCAGTACGTC.

In its sample, this clonotype was seen a few times. CDR3 protein: CASSQDIARDRSHFRVNSPLHF. DNA for the CDR3: TGCGCCAGCAGCCAAGATATCGCCAGGGACAGGTCTCATTTCAGGGTTAATTCACCCCTCCACTTT. The rearrangement joins TRBV4-3 to TRBJ1-6; 8 nucleotides agree with TRBD1. Germline CDR1 is LGHNA and CDR2 is YSLEER. The CDR3 is 22 residues long. The V segment lost 0 bases and the J segment 6 bases; nucleotides outside the gene matches: 22.

V is TRBV18 and J is TRBJ1-2; no clear D gene. Trimming shortened V by 3 bases and J by 4 bases, and 18 bases separated the two germline ends. CDR3 length equals 16 residues. The germline V gene encodes CDR1 KGHSH and CDR2 LQKENI. The DNA of the CDR3 is TGTGCCAGCTCACCGGAAGAGGCAATGAGTATCTATGGCTACACCTTC. Translating gives CASSPEEAMSIYGYTF.

The chain joins TRBV4-2 to TRBJ2-7, with unresolved D. Per germline, CDR1 LGHNA and CDR2 YNFKEQ. Between the trimmed V and J ends, which lost 0 bases and 2 bases, there was a span of 14 bases. This CDR3 is built from 16 residues. The CDR3 bases are TGTGCCAGCAGCCAAGATTTTGGTTCAGGCCCCTACGAGCAGTACTTC. This translates into CASSQDFGSGPYEQYF.

This clonotype has only a few counts. This sequence joins TRBV5-1 and TRBJ2-5; no clear D gene. V dropped 2 bases and J dropped 2 bases, with 4 bases sitting between them. The CDR3 runs to 12 residues. Germline V CDR1 and CDR2: SGHRS, YFSETQ. The CDR3 loop reads CASSFTQETQYF. The CDR3 DNA follows: TGCGCCAGCAGCTTCACGCAAGAGACCCAGTACTTC.

The rearrangement links TRBV23-1 to TRBJ1-1; unclear D gene. TRBV23-1 is reported as an ORF; its role is uncertain. V was cut by 8 bases and J by 5 bases, with 21 bases left in between. The CDR3 has 15 residues. This CDR3 is CASRSTGRKRTEAFF. As DNA, the CDR3 is TGCGCCAGCCGTAGCACCGGCCGCAAGCGGACTGAAGCTTTCTTT.

This clonotype was observed many times. The rearrangement links TRBV18 to TRBJ2-7; 11 bases fit TRBD2. This CDR3 comprises 13 residues. The germline CDR1 and CDR2 sequences are KGHSH and LQKENI. V was pared by 3 bases and J by 9 bases, with 4 bases of the junction left unmatched. The CDR3 DNA follows: TGTGCCAGCTCACCGGTAGCGGGGGGGCGGCAGTACGTC. Protein product: CASSPVAGGRQYV.

This clonotype was seen more than once but under ten times. The chain has TRBV12-3 or TRBV12-4 and TRBJ2-1, with 7 bases fitting TRBD1. V lost 8 bases, J lost 5 bases, and 6 bases stayed unmatched. This CDR3 comprises 13 residues. The CDR3 reads CASETGMDNEQFF. DNA for the CDR3: TGTGCCAGCGAGACAGGGATGGACAATGAGCAGTTCTTC.

This clonotype was detected many times. V is TRBV5-1 and J is TRBJ2-7; TRBD1 might be the D (5 bases). This CDR3 spans 13 amino acids. V lost 1 base and J lost 3, with 8 bases in between. Germline loops: CDR1 SGHRS, CDR2 YFSETQ. CDR3 residues: CASSLNTGYEQYV. CDR3 sequence (DNA): TGCGCCAGCAGCTTGAATACAGGCTACGAGCAGTACGTC.

Many counts were recorded for this clonotype. This chain uses TRBV7-3 with TRBJ2-1, with a tentative D call TRBD2 (5 bases). From germline, CDR1 is SGHTA and CDR2 FQGTGA. This CDR3 has 13 residues. Deletions cut 3 bases from V and 5 bases from J, with 8 bases between. CDR3 nucleotide sequence: TGTGCCAGCAGCTTCGAGGGAAACAATGAGCAGTTCTTC. Amino acid sequence: CASSFEGNNEQFF.

In this sample, this clonotype turned up a few times. V gene TRBV20-1 combines with J gene TRBJ1-5; D is ambiguous. The V end lost 5 bases, the J end lost 5 bases, and 10 bases lay between the germline ends. This CDR3 has 12 residues. From germline, CDR1 is DFQATT and CDR2 SNEGSKA (reference sequence). The CDR3 region has the DNA TGCAGTGCTCAGGACGGAGATCAGCCCCAGCATTTT. Encoded protein: CSAQDGDQPQHF.

A few counts support this clonotype. The rearrangement uses TRBV29-1 and TRBJ1-1, with a possible D match to TRBD1 (6 bases). Trimming cost V 4 bases and J 7 bases, with 16 bases left between them. The length of the CDR3 is 13 residues. CDR1 SQVTM and CDR2 ANQGSEA come from the germline V gene. The CDR3: CSVAPDSSYEAFF. The CDR3 nucleotides read TGCAGCGTTGCCCCGGACAGTTCCTATGAAGCTTTCTTT.

In its sample, this clonotype was seen a few times. V gene TRBV20-1 combines with J gene TRBJ1-1; 8 nucleotides match TRBD1. CDR3 length: 16 residues. The ends lost 3 bases at V and 3 bases at J; junction bases unmatched: 12. Germline values: CDR1 DFQATT, CDR2 SNEGSKA (reference sequence). The chain's CDR3 is CSASWSGRGPDTEAFF. The DNA for the CDR3 is TGCAGTGCTAGCTGGTCGGGCAGGGGGCCCGACACTGAAGCTTTCTTT.

At least ten counts were recorded for this clonotype. The CDR3 here is CASSQEGALGTPLHF. CDR3 DNA: TGTGCCAGCAGCCAAGAGGGGGCTCTCGGTACACCCCTCCACTTT. The chain is built from TRBV14 and TRBJ1-6; tentatively, D is TRBD1 (6 bases). Trimming left V 0 bases short and J 11 bases short, with 14 bases between. Germline-derived CDR1 and CDR2 are SGHDN and FVKESK. This CDR3 spans 15 amino acids.

The rearrangement joins TRBV23-1 to TRBJ1-1, with D possibly being TRBD1 (5 bases). TRBV23-1 is labeled an ORF, and its function is uncertain. This CDR3 contains 11 residues. Trimming removed 7 bases from V and 5 bases from J, with 8 bases in between. The CDR3 DNA sequence: TGCGCCAGCAAGGGGCGGACTGAAGCTTTCTTT. Translation: CASKGRTEAFF.

This clonotype was counted ten times or more. The chain combines TRBV5-1 with TRBJ2-1, with D unclear. This CDR3 is 13 amino acids long. Germline CDR1 reads SGHRS; CDR2 reads YFSETQ. Trimming pared 3 bases from V and 9 bases from J, leaving 13 bases between. The CDR3 loop is CASSSVTGREQFF. CDR3 nucleotides: TGCGCCAGCAGCTCGGTAACGGGTCGTGAGCAGTTCTTC.